These 27 T cell receptor beta chains were sequenced from one sample in a study of blood T cells in healthy people across ages. Through a sample-barcoded 5' primer and a J-beta primer mix, a second PCR was run for roughly 6 to 12 cycles. TCRdb ran MiXCR on the 5' RACE reads and lists one entry per CDR3 protein. The profile shows roughly 1.6 million distinct CDR3 sequences, about 31% of them singletons. Source material: blood. The receptors stem from a woman aged 25 to 39 in good health.

To note about this clonotype: Germline is not matched at one junction end, which may reflect a read error. The chain carries TRBV9 and TRBJ2-2; tentatively, D is TRBD1 (7 bases). Germline V gene data show CDR1 as SGDLS and CDR2 as YYNGEE. The length of the CDR3 is 14 residues. CDR3 sequence reads: CASTGTENTGGLFF. The CDR3 nucleotides are TGTGCCAGCACCGGGACAGAGAACACCGGGGGGCTGTTTTTT.

The genes are TRBV7-9 and TRBJ2-1; TRBD2 aligns across 7 bases. CDR3 length equals 12 residues. Germline V lookup: CDR1 SEHNR, CDR2 FQNEAQ (reference sequence). Trimming at V came to 5 bases and at J to 11 bases, leaving 6 bases not matched to a gene. In DNA, the CDR3 is TGTGCCAGCAGCCAACCCGGGACTAAGCAGTTCTTC. It translates to CASSQPGTKQFF. Complete variable domain (other parts from reference TRBV7-9 and TRBJ2-1): DTGVSQNPRHKITKRGQNVTFRCDPISEHNRLYWYRQTLGQGPEFLTYFQNEAQLEKSRLLSDRFSAERPKGSFSTLEIQRTEQGDSAMYLCASSQPGTKQFFGPGTRLTVL.

This clonotype was picked up many times. A read error may be the cause here, since a much bigger clone is one base away. The rearrangement links TRBV27 to TRBJ2-1; D is ambiguous. In germline, CDR1 is MNHEY, CDR2 SMNVEV (reference sequence). The CDR3 has 11 amino acids. Trimming took off 4 bases at V and 5 bases at J, with 3 bases between the two ends. The CDR3 sequence is CASSYHNEQFF. The CDR3 DNA follows: TGTGCCAGCAGTTACCACAATGAGCAGTTCTTC.

The J gene is TRBJ1-5, the V gene TRBV27, with 10 bases matching TRBD1. This CDR3 region has 16 residues. The germline CDR1 and CDR2 sequences are MNHEY and SMNVEV (reference sequence). The J segment lost 6 bases and the V segment lost 2 bases, leaving 7 bases of the junction unmatched. CDR3 nucleotide sequence: TGTGCCAGCAGTTTACTACCGGGACAGGGGCCTCAGCCCCAGCATTTT. As protein: CASSLLPGQGPQPQHF.

The rearrangement links TRBV20-1 to TRBJ2-4; D call uncertain. Germline CDR1 DFQATT, CDR2 SNEGSKA (reference sequence). V lost 6 bases and J lost 7, with 13 bases in between. The CDR3 has 12 residues. CDR3 bases: TGCAGTGCCCCTAGAGGCCCCAACATTCAGTACTTC. It encodes CSAPRGPNIQYF.

The V call is TRBV27, the J call TRBJ2-1; TRBD1 matches at 12 bases. Germline values: CDR1 MNHEY, CDR2 SMNVEV (reference sequence). Unmatched junction bases numbered 13, after V lost 5 bases and J lost 5 bases. The length of the CDR3 is 18 residues. Here the CDR3 DNA reads TGTGCCAGCAGTGGGGACAGGGGGCGTCTAGCGGGGGACAATGAGCAGTTCTTC. Protein product: CASSGDRGRLAGDNEQFF.

This clonotype was observed a few times. This chain uses TRBV27 with TRBJ2-1; 8 nucleotides agree with TRBD2. The germline V gene encodes CDR1 MNHEY and CDR2 SMNVEV (reference sequence). The V gene end was trimmed by 4 bases and the J gene end by 2 bases; junction bases not matched to a gene: 10. CDR3 size: 17 residues. CDR3 loop: CASSSWLRGGTYNEQFF. The CDR3 coding sequence is TGTGCCAGCAGTTCCTGGCTACGGGGGGGGACCTACAATGAGCAGTTCTTC.

On this clonotype itself: Germline is not matched at one junction end, which may reflect a read error. The chain is built from TRBV28 and TRBJ1-2; 7 bases agree with TRBD1. The CDR3 contains 14 residues. Germline V gene data show CDR1 as MDHEN and CDR2 as SYDVKM. CDR3: CASSSPGQRYGHTF. The CDR3 DNA sequence: TGTGCCAGCAGTTCGCCGGGACAGAGATATGGCCACACCTTC.

In its sample, this clonotype was seen a few times. The CDR3 DNA follows: TGTGCCAGCAGTCGTCCGGGACAGGGTCAAGAGACCCAGTACTTC. It is translated as CASSRPGQGQETQYF. J is TRBJ2-5 and V is TRBV12-3 or TRBV12-4, with 9 bases fitting TRBD1. With 5 bases clipped from V and 2 bases from J, the junction kept 6 bases outside the gene matches. The CDR3 is 15 residues long.

This clonotype occurred a few times. The genes are TRBV9 and TRBJ2-7; either TRBD1 or TRBD2 may supply D (5 bases each). This CDR3 spans 13 amino acids. Trimming shortened V by 2 bases and J by 6 bases, and 12 bases separated the two germline ends. In germline, CDR1 is SGDLS, CDR2 YYNGEE. CDR3 coding DNA: TGTGCCAGCAGCGTCGAGGGACGGGCCGAGCAGTACTTC. Its translation: CASSVEGRAEQYF.

The V gene is TRBV20-1, the J gene TRBJ2-7, with D perhaps matching TRBD2 (6 bases). This CDR3 is built from 14 residues. Germline assignment: CDR1 DFQATT and CDR2 SNEGSKA (reference sequence). V was shortened by 1 base and J by 1 base, with 11 bases between the two germline ends. CDR3 amino acids: CSARARGGSYEQYF. In nucleotides, the CDR3 is TGCAGTGCTAGAGCTAGGGGAGGTTCCTACGAGCAGTACTTC.

The CDR3 DNA reads TGTGCCAGCAGCTTAGGTGATAGATCGGGGGAAAAACTGTTTTTT. Residues: CASSLGDRSGEKLFF. This chain connects TRBV7-2 to TRBJ1-4; D gene ambiguous. CDR1 SGHTA and CDR2 FQGNSA come from the germline V gene. CDR3 length equals 15 residues. The V gene lost 1 base and the J gene lost 8 bases, with 14 bases spanning the gap. Full variable domain (rest looked up from reference TRBV7-2 and TRBJ1-4): GAGVSQSPSNKVTEKGKDVELRCDPISGHTALYWYRQSLGQGLEFLIYFQGNSAPDKSGLPSDRFSAERTGGSVSTLTIQRTQQEDSAVYLCASSLGDRSGEKLFFGSGTQLSVL.

Remarks on this clonotype: Relative to the germline gene, one junction end is altered; a read error may explain this. The V call is TRBV15, the J call TRBJ2-7; TRBD1 might be the D (6 bases). This CDR3 is 15 amino acids long. Germline V lookup: CDR1 LNHNV, CDR2 YYDKDF (reference sequence). CDR3 coding DNA: TGTGCCACCAGAAGAGAGGAGACAGGCTCCTACGAGCAGTACTTC. It encodes CATRREETGSYEQYF.

This clonotype was recorded only once. The junction shows a germline mismatch at one end, possibly a read error. CDR3 in amino acids: CANSATSGRYDEQFF. DNA of the CDR3: TGCGCCAACAGCGCGACTAGCGGGAGGTACGATGAGCAGTTCTTC. The V call is TRBV5-1, the J call TRBJ2-1; TRBD2 matches 13 bases. The CDR3 is 15 residues long. Germline CDR1 SGHRS, CDR2 YFSETQ.

This clonotype was seen only a few times. The rearrangement uses TRBV27 and TRBJ1-6, with D hard to call. The CDR3 is 15 residues long. Trimming shortened V by 5 bases and J by 16 bases, and 24 bases separated the two germline ends. Germline V CDR1 and CDR2: MNHEY, SMNVEV (reference sequence). CDR3 sequence reads: CASSPQSSVRKGLHF. The CDR3 DNA reads as TGTGCCAGCAGTCCCCAGAGTAGTGTAAGGAAAGGGCTCCACTTT.

This clonotype was seen ten or more times. The chain joins TRBV29-1 to TRBJ2-7, with D perhaps matching TRBD1 (6 bases). Germline V gives CDR1 SQVTM, CDR2 ANQGSEA. The CDR3 has 14 amino acids. V was trimmed by 4 bases and J by 5 bases, leaving 18 bases between them. The DNA for the CDR3 is TGCAGCGTTGCTGGGCAGGGGTTTGTGGACGAGCAGTACTTC. Protein sequence: CSVAGQGFVDEQYF.

This clonotype was seen a handful of times. V usage is TRBV28 and J usage is TRBJ2-7; no firm D call. V lost 3 bases, J lost 7 bases, and 10 bases lay in between. This CDR3 has 12 residues. Germline assignment: CDR1 MDHEN and CDR2 SYDVKM. The CDR3 DNA reads TGTGCCAGCAGTTTTTCAGTGTATGAGCAGTACTTC. The encoded protein is CASSFSVYEQYF.

The gene calls are TRBV11-2 and TRBJ1-6, with D unclear. Trimming took 6 bases from V and 7 from J, leaving 13 bases between them. CDR1 is SGHAT and CDR2 is FQNNGV in the germline V gene. The CDR3 totals 14 residues. CDR3 region: CASSSKAANSPLHF. CDR3 coding DNA: TGTGCCAGCAGTTCAAAGGCGGCGAATTCACCCCTCCACTTT.

The chain links TRBV5-1 to TRBJ1-1; tentative D call: TRBD1 (6 bases). Trimming removed 1 base from V and 1 base from J, with 8 bases in between. Germline V gene sequence: CDR1 SGHRS, CDR2 YFSETQ. This CDR3 region has 14 residues. The CDR3 DNA reads as TGCGCCAGCAGCTTGAGGGACAAGAACACTGAAGCTTTCTTT. Translated, it gives CASSLRDKNTEAFF. The full variable domain, completed using reference TRBV5-1 and TRBJ1-1, is KAGVTQTPRYLIKTRGQQVTLSCSPISGHRSVSWYQQTPGQGLQFLFEYFSETQRNKGNFPGRFSGRQFSNSRSEMNVSTLELGDSALYLCASSLRDKNTEAFFGQGTRLTVV.

This clonotype was observed a few times. The chain couples TRBV5-1 to TRBJ2-7; possibly TRBD1 for D (6 bases). The DNA end lines up better with TRBJ2-5; the J call may be wrong. This CDR3 has 14 amino acids. The germline gives CDR1 SGHRS, CDR2 YFSETQ. CDR3 sequence: CASSQYDRLETQYF. As DNA, the CDR3 is TGCGCCAGCAGCCAATACGACAGGCTGGAGACCCAGTACTTC.

This chain joins TRBV20-1 and TRBJ2-4; 9 nucleotides match TRBD1. The CDR3 length is 15 residues. J gave up 6 bases and V 3 bases, and 9 bases lay outside the gene matches. Germline CDR1 DFQATT, CDR2 SNEGSKA (reference sequence). The CDR3 reads CSASIAGTGRNIQYF. CDR3 sequence (DNA): TGCAGTGCTAGCATTGCCGGGACAGGGCGAAACATTCAGTACTTC.

V usage is TRBV13 and J usage is TRBJ1-2; D not resolved. V was cut by 4 bases and J by 8 bases, with 14 bases left in between. This CDR3 spans 13 amino acids. Germline V gene data show CDR1 as PRHDT and CDR2 as FYEKMQ (reference sequence). CDR3 region: CASSYAGPWGYTF. The CDR3 nucleotides read TGTGCCAGCAGCTACGCGGGTCCGTGGGGCTACACCTTC.

There are a few counts of this clonotype. The chain recombines TRBV4-2 with TRBJ1-2, with TRBD1 matching over 8 bases. Germline CDR1 reads LGHNA; CDR2 reads YNFKEQ. V dropped 4 bases and J dropped 5; count of bases not matched to a gene: 9. The CDR3 has 15 amino acids. The CDR3 is CASSPPDRDGYGYTF. The CDR3 nucleotides are TGTGCCAGCAGCCCACCGGACAGGGACGGGTATGGCTACACCTTC.

This CDR3 reads CAWNQGHRVYEQYF. DNA for the CDR3: TGTGCCTGGAACCAGGGGCATAGGGTCTACGAGCAGTACTTC. The rearrangement uses TRBV30 and TRBJ2-7, with D possibly being TRBD1 (6 bases). The germline V gene has CDR1 GTSNPN and CDR2 SVGIG (reference sequence). The CDR3 has 14 amino acids. V shed 4 bases and J shed 3 bases, with 16 bases lying between them.

In this sample, this clonotype turned up a few times. The chain has TRBV20-1 and TRBJ2-7; D is possibly TRBD2 (6 bases). V was cut by 3 bases and J by 3 bases, with 15 bases left in between. The CDR3 is 14 amino acids. Germline lookup yields CDR1 DFQATT and CDR2 SNEGSKA (reference sequence). The CDR3: CSARLYGGDYEQYF. In DNA form, the CDR3 reads TGCAGTGCTAGGCTTTATGGCGGGGACTACGAGCAGTACTTC.

In its sample, this clonotype was seen a few times. The chain employs TRBV3-1 and TRBJ2-6; 11 nucleotides align to TRBD1. The germline V gene has CDR1 LGHDT and CDR2 YNNKEL (reference sequence). The CDR3 has 18 residues. With V trimmed by 4 bases and J by 4 bases, 9 bases remained unmatched. CDR3 DNA: TGTGCCAGCAGCCCCCGGGACAGGGGGGGACTCGGGGCCAACGTCCTGACTTTC. Amino acids: CASSPRDRGGLGANVLTF.

Remarks on this clonotype: It is unclear where the CDR3 begins or ends on the DNA, so no DNA is shown, and the CDR3 is as TCRdb lists it. The chain employs TRBV5-1 and TRBJ2-1. Per germline, CDR1 SGHRS and CDR2 YFSETQ. The CDR3 spans 13 residues, counting both ends. The CDR3 sequence: CASSILVVGEQFF.